The 10 T cell receptor beta chains in this list originate from one sample, sequenced in a study of molecular identifiers for immune sequencing clone quantification. MiXCR, applied by TCRdb to the PCR reads, yields one record per CDR3 protein. Here the sample spans approximately 550,000 distinct CDR3 sequences, roughly 26% being singletons. Specimen: naive CD8+ T cells from blood, with Jurkat cell RNA spiked in. Subset denoted: FACS-sorted CD8+CD4-CCR7+CD45RA+ naive T cells. The receptors were gathered from a human donor in good health. Some libraries in this study had Jurkat cell RNA spiked in.

This clonotype was seen many times. The chain uses TRBV5-4 and TRBJ2-1, with D possibly matching TRBD1 (5 bases). The germline V gene encodes CDR1 SGHNT and CDR2 YYREEE (reference sequence). Trimming pared 0 bases from V and 6 bases from J, leaving 10 bases between. CDR3 length: 14 residues. The DNA of the CDR3 is TGTGCCAGCAGCTTGGCCGCAGGGCTCAATGAGCAGTTCTTC. As protein: CASSLAAGLNEQFF.

This clonotype was counted only a few times. Since a much larger clone is just one base distant, this may be a read error. The rearrangement joins TRBV9 to TRBJ1-1; D remains unclear. This CDR3 spans 13 amino acids. Trimming left V 0 bases short and J 0 bases short, with 3 bases between. The V gene's germline CDR1 is SGDLS and CDR2 YYNGEE. The CDR3 sequence: CASSVVVNTEAFF. In nucleotides, the CDR3 is TGTGCCAGCAGCGTAGTAGTGAACACTGAAGCTTTCTTT.

The V and J genes are TRBV6-5 and TRBJ2-7; 8 positions match TRBD2. The length of the CDR3 is 16 residues. CDR1 is MNHEY and CDR2 is SVGAGI in the germline V gene. The junction had 11 bases not matched to a gene; V was cut back by 5 bases and J by 2 bases. CDR3 coding DNA: TGTGCCAGCAGTCCGCCGGGACTAGAAGCGACCTACGAGCAGTACTTC. Its translation: CASSPPGLEATYEQYF.

This clonotype appeared a few times. J is TRBJ1-1 and V is TRBV4-1; no firm D call. The germline CDR1 and CDR2 sequences are MGHRA and YSYEKL. CDR3 size: 14 residues. V was shortened by 4 bases and J by 10 bases, with 19 bases between the two germline ends. The chain's CDR3 is CASSPAWEGGSAFF. The CDR3 DNA reads as TGCGCCAGCAGCCCCGCGTGGGAGGGAGGGTCAGCTTTCTTT.

Only a few counts were recorded for this clonotype. The chain carries TRBV4-2 and TRBJ2-7, with 8 bases fitting TRBD1. Germline V CDR1 and CDR2: LGHNA, YNFKEQ. The CDR3 has 16 amino acids. V dropped 0 bases and J dropped 7; count of bases not matched to a gene: 11. The CDR3 sequence is CASSQEGRGLSYEQYF. The CDR3 nucleotides read TGTGCCAGCAGCCAAGAGGGCAGGGGGCTGTCGTATGAGCAGTACTTC.

At least ten counts were recorded for this clonotype. This chain uses TRBV29-1 with TRBJ1-1; a possible D gene is TRBD1 (6 bases). This CDR3 has 12 residues. The V gene lost 3 bases and the J gene lost 3 bases, with 8 bases spanning the gap. CDR1 is SQVTM and CDR2 is ANQGSEA in the germline V gene. CDR3 residues: CSVEYRDTEAFF. CDR3 sequence (DNA): TGCAGCGTTGAGTACAGGGACACTGAAGCTTTCTTT.

This clonotype was recorded many times. The V call is TRBV29-1, the J call TRBJ2-1; D possibly corresponds to TRBD1 (6 bases). V was trimmed by 3 bases and J by 10 bases, leaving 13 bases between them. The CDR3 loop spans 12 amino acids. Germline V gene sequence: CDR1 SQVTM, CDR2 ANQGSEA. CDR3 sequence (DNA): TGCAGCGTTGAGGGCGTGGACAGAGAGCAGTTCTTC. Translated: CSVEGVDREQFF.

This clonotype was seen a single time. The V call is TRBV6-2 or TRBV6-3, the J call TRBJ2-7; 7 positions match TRBD2. Germline V gene data show CDR1 as MNHEY and CDR2 as SVGEGT. The CDR3 extends over 14 amino acids. Trimming removed 1 base from V and 6 bases from J; junction bases left unmatched: 6. Written as DNA, the CDR3 is TGTGCCAGCAGTTACTGGCGGGAGTCCCGCGAGCAGTACTTC. Translation gives CASSYWRESREQYF.

This clonotype was recorded a few times. This chain links TRBV15 with TRBJ1-6, with TRBD1 as a possible D gene (6 bases). Deletions cut 4 bases from V and 0 bases from J, with 10 bases between. The CDR3 loop spans 16 amino acids. Looked up from germline, CDR1 is LNHNV and CDR2 is YYDKDF (reference sequence). The CDR3 loop reads CATSTRGSSYNSPLHF. The CDR3 DNA reads as TGTGCCACCAGCACCAGGGGAAGCTCCTATAATTCACCCCTCCACTTT. Full variable domain (rest looked up from reference TRBV15 and TRBJ1-6): DAMVIQNPRYQVTQFGKPVTLSCSQTLNHNVMYWYQQKSSQAPKLLFHYYDKDFNNEADTPDNFQSRRPNTSFCFLDIRSPGLGDTAMYLCATSTRGSSYNSPLHFGNGTRLTVT.

This clonotype was recorded at least ten times. The gene calls are TRBV12-3 or TRBV12-4 and TRBJ2-1; D tentatively fits TRBD1 or TRBD2 (6 bases each). Trimming took 3 bases from V and 5 from J, leaving 11 bases between them. This CDR3 has 14 residues. Written as DNA, the CDR3 is TGTGCCAGCAGTTTGCAAAGGGGGGACAATGAGCAGTTCTTC. Its translation is CASSLQRGDNEQFF.